The clone carrying this TCR beta chain was observed a single time. No antigen is known for it. The source of the sample is a study of Ad26.COV2.S vaccination and SARS-CoV-2 variants. Treatment denoted: some 20 received Ad26.COV2.S at low or high dose, single or two shots; about 5 received placebo; per-sample allocation not given. Samples analyzed were those drawn on day 63 after the first vaccine or placebo injection. A Boston adult aged 18-55 years was the donor. The study, taken as a whole, reports: Recipients given vaccine exceeded placebo recipients in spike-specific TCR breadth. TCR breadth and depth analyses may have underestimated total T cell responses. Once vaccination had occurred, spike-specific CD8+ and CD4+ T cell responses reportedly showed substantial breadth.

Germline CDR1 and CDR2: MNHNY and SVGAGI (reference sequence). Trimming left V 2 bases short and J 8 bases short, with 21 bases between. This CDR3 is 16 amino acids long. Using immunoSEQ multiplex PCR, the repertoire was profiled, and TCRdb retains in-frame clones only, with some absent. The table lists roughly 460,000 clones, 80% to 90% of them singletons. Sequences were derived from peripheral blood, sampled in a trial of Ad26.COV2.S vaccine versus placebo. This chain uses TRBV6-6 with TRBJ1-2; perhaps TRBD1 as D (5 bases). The receptor's source is a person between 18 and 65 years old who received the Ad26.COV2.S COVID-19 vaccine or a placebo. CDR3 protein: CASSYVRRGALGGYTF. The CDR3 nucleotides are TGTGCCAGCAGTTACGTCCGACGGGGCGCACTCGGGGGCTACACCTTC.